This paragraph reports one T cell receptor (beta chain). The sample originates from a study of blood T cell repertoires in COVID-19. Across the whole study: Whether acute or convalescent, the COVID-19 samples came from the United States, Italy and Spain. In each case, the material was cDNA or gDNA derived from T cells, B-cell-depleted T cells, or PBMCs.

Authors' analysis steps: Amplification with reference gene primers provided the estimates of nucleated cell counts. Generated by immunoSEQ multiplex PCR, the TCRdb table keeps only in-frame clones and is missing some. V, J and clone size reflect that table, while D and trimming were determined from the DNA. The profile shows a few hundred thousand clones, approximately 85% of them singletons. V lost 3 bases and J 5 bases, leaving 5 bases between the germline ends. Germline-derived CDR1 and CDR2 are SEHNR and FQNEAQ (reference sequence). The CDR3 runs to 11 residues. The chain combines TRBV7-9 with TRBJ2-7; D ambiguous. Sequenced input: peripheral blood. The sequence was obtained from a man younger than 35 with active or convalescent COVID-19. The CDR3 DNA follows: TGTGCCAGCAGCTTTAGTGACGAGCAGTACTTC. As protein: CASSFSDEQYF. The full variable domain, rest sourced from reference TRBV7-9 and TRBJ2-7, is DTGVSQNPRHKITKRGQNVTFRCDPISEHNRLYWYRQTLGQGPEFLTYFQNEAQLEKSRLLSDRFSAERPKGSFSTLEIQRTEQGDSAMYLCASSFSDEQYFGPGTRLTVT.